This passage covers 28 T cell receptor beta chains from one sample sequenced in a study of T-cell reconstitution after alpha-beta-depleted transplantation in children. Unique molecular identifiers were incorporated during preparation of the TCRbeta library. Each CDR3 protein gets one entry after TCRdb re-called the PCR reads with MiXCR. Seen here are around 960,000 distinct CDR3 sequences, about 29% observed once, and the top ten hold about 28%. The material sequenced was PBMCs, mostly from graft donor cells, taken 360 days after TCRalphabeta/CD19-depleted stem cell transplant. The receptors shown here come from a boy in the first two years of life who had a stem cell transplant for SCID, so the T cells may come from the graft donor.

The rearrangement joins TRBV12-3 or TRBV12-4 to TRBJ2-1; D not resolved. CDR3 length: 14 amino acids. The V gene lost 3 bases and the J gene lost 8 bases, with 14 bases spanning the gap. CDR3 protein: CASSLGSVDDEQFF. In DNA form, the CDR3 reads TGTGCCAGCAGTTTGGGTTCGGTAGATGATGAGCAGTTCTTC.

This clonotype has a handful of counts. DNA for the CDR3: TGTGCCAGCAGCCCACGCCCGGAAGGGGAGCTGTTTTTT. This sequence encodes CASSPRPEGELFF. The J gene is TRBJ2-2, the V gene TRBV3-1; D remains unclear. In germline, CDR1 is LGHDT, CDR2 YNNKEL (reference sequence). V lost 4 bases to trimming and J lost 8 bases, with 11 bases between them. The CDR3 runs to 13 residues.

The gene calls are TRBV20-1 and TRBJ1-2, with D hard to call. In germline, CDR1 is DFQATT, CDR2 SNEGSKA (reference sequence). Trimming removed 2 bases from V and 0 bases from J, with 10 bases in between. This CDR3 contains 14 residues. The CDR3 is CSARLHWANYGYTF. The CDR3 coding sequence is TGCAGTGCTAGACTCCACTGGGCTAACTATGGCTACACCTTC.

The chain joins TRBV28 to TRBJ2-7, with D uncertain. The CDR3 has 13 amino acids. V lost 1 base to trimming and J lost 2 bases, with 6 bases between them. Germline V lookup: CDR1 MDHEN, CDR2 SYDVKM. The CDR3 loop is CASSLLPAYEQYF. CDR3 bases: TGTGCCAGCAGTTTATTGCCCGCCTACGAGCAGTACTTC. Combining the CDR3 with reference TRBV28 and TRBJ2-7 gives the whole variable domain DVKVTQSSRYLVKRTGEKVFLECVQDMDHENMFWYRQDPGLGLRLIYFSYDVKMKEKGDIPEGYSVSREKKERFSLILESASTNQTSMYLCASSLLPAYEQYFGPGTRLTVT.

This clonotype was detected only a few times. The chain has TRBV12-3 or TRBV12-4 and TRBJ1-1; no firm D call. The CDR3 consists of 13 residues. Trimming removed 2 bases at V and 7 bases at J, with 11 bases between. Written as DNA, the CDR3 is TGTGCCAGCAGTTTACTAAGCCCAGATGAAGCTTTCTTT. This gives the protein CASSLLSPDEAFF.

This clonotype was detected a few times. The chain carries TRBV10-3 and TRBJ2-5; D is perhaps TRBD2 (6 bases). Germline CDR1 reads ENHRY; CDR2 reads SYGVKD. V lost 6 bases and J 1 base, leaving 9 bases between the germline ends. The CDR3 contains 13 residues. For the CDR3, the DNA is TGTGCCATCAGCGGGACTTCCCAAGAGACCCAGTACTTC. This encodes CAISGTSQETQYF.

This clonotype was observed a handful of times. The chain joins TRBV29-1 to TRBJ2-3; 9 bases match TRBD1. From germline, CDR1 is SQVTM and CDR2 ANQGSEA. With 6 bases clipped from V and 2 bases from J, the junction kept 9 bases outside the gene matches. This CDR3 has 15 amino acids. This chain's CDR3 is CSVAKRDRATDTQYF. CDR3 in DNA: TGCAGCGTCGCAAAGCGGGACAGGGCCACAGATACGCAGTATTTT.

This chain links TRBV5-1 with TRBJ2-5; D call uncertain. Between the trimmed V and J ends, which lost 2 bases and 1 base, there was a span of 6 bases. Per germline, CDR1 SGHRS and CDR2 YFSETQ. The CDR3 consists of 13 residues. The CDR3, as DNA: TGCGCCAGCAGCTTCTACTCCCAAGAGACCCAGTACTTC. Protein sequence: CASSFYSQETQYF.

The DNA of the CDR3 is TGCGCCAGCAGTGAAAGTCTAGCGCCCTACAATGAGCAGTTCTTC. This sequence encodes CASSESLAPYNEQFF. This rearrangement joins TRBV10-1 to TRBJ2-1; TRBD2 is a possible D gene (6 bases). The CDR3 has 15 residues. Germline V lookup: CDR1 WNHNN, CDR2 SYGVQD (reference sequence). V lost 3 bases, J lost 2 bases, and 11 bases lay in between.

The sample holds a few counts of this clonotype. The gene calls are TRBV28 and TRBJ1-1; D is unclear. Per the germline V gene, CDR1 is MDHEN and CDR2 is SYDVKM. Between the trimmed V and J ends, which lost 5 bases and 5 bases, there was a span of 15 bases. This CDR3 has 14 residues. This CDR3 is CASSPRSRWTEAFF. CDR3 coding DNA: TGTGCCAGCAGTCCTCGCTCAAGGTGGACTGAAGCTTTCTTT.

This clonotype was counted a few times. This chain links TRBV29-1 with TRBJ2-7, with a possible D match to TRBD2 (7 bases). V was cut by 4 bases and J by 5 bases, with 15 bases left in between. The V gene's germline CDR1 is SQVTM and CDR2 ANQGSEA. The CDR3 contains 13 residues. As DNA, the CDR3 is TGCAGCGTTGGGGGGGGGCGAGACAACGAGCAGTACTTC. Protein sequence: CSVGGGRDNEQYF.

V and J are TRBV29-1 and TRBJ2-7; D unclear. The germline V and J ends were trimmed by 5 bases and 0 bases, with 11 bases remaining between them. Germline CDR1 and CDR2: SQVTM and ANQGSEA. This CDR3 spans 13 amino acids. CDR3 in DNA: TGCAGCGTTCCCGGAACGGCCTCCTACGAGCAGTACTTC. Translated: CSVPGTASYEQYF.

This clonotype turned up a few times. The chain couples TRBV7-2 to TRBJ2-1; 9 nucleotides match TRBD2. The V gene's germline CDR1 is SGHTA and CDR2 FQGNSA. Germline trimming cut 3 bases from V and 3 bases from J; bases unmatched to any gene: 3. The CDR3 has 15 residues. The CDR3 protein is CASSFMRGGYNEQFF. CDR3 in DNA: TGTGCCAGCAGCTTTATGCGGGGGGGCTACAATGAGCAGTTCTTC.

CDR3 DNA: TGTGCCAGCAGCGGCTCCGGGACAGGGGGGTACGAGCAGTACTTC. It specifies CASSGSGTGGYEQYF. This chain links TRBV28 with TRBJ2-7, with TRBD1 identical over 11 bases. The germline V gene has CDR1 MDHEN and CDR2 SYDVKM. This CDR3 contains 15 residues. J lost 4 bases, V lost 6 bases, and 8 bases had no gene match.

The V call is TRBV6-2 or TRBV6-3, the J call TRBJ2-7; 12 bases map to TRBD2. The CDR3 sequence is 15 residues long. Trimming removed 9 bases from V and 6 bases from J; junction bases left unmatched: 12. From germline, CDR1 is MNHEY and CDR2 SVGEGT. The CDR3 DNA is TGTGCCAGACGGACTAGCGGGGATCGAGGGAGCGAGCAGTACTTC. Translation gives CARRTSGDRGSEQYF.

This clonotype was found a few times. The chain has TRBV5-1 and TRBJ1-3; no firm D call. Per germline, CDR1 SGHRS and CDR2 YFSETQ. Trimming stripped 4 bases from V and 3 bases from J, with 20 bases between. The CDR3 consists of 17 residues. This chain's CDR3 is CASSPNGPLWGGNTIYF. The CDR3 bases are TGCGCCAGCAGCCCCAACGGGCCCCTCTGGGGTGGAAACACCATATATTTT.

V usage is TRBV12-3 or TRBV12-4 and J usage is TRBJ2-7, with 7 bases lining up with TRBD1. There are 14 residues in the CDR3. Unmatched junction bases numbered 4, after V lost 4 bases and J lost 1 base. The DNA for the CDR3 is TGTGCCAGCAGTTGGACAGGTTATTCCTACGAGCAGTACTTC. Amino acids: CASSWTGYSYEQYF.

This clonotype was seen a few times. V usage is TRBV7-2 and J usage is TRBJ2-7, with 9 positions matching TRBD2. With V trimmed by 4 bases and J by 5 bases, 12 bases remained unmatched. CDR1 SGHTA and CDR2 FQGNSA come from the germline V gene. The CDR3 is made up of 16 amino acids. The CDR3 coding sequence is TGTGCCAGCAGCTGGGACCTAGCGGGGCCTCGGGACGAGCAGTACTTC. Amino acids: CASSWDLAGPRDEQYF.

The rearrangement uses TRBV5-1 and TRBJ2-3; TRBD2 matches at 11 bases. Per the germline V gene, CDR1 is SGHRS and CDR2 is YFSETQ. The CDR3 totals 16 residues. The ends lost 3 bases at V and 2 bases at J; junction bases unmatched: 5. The CDR3 protein is CASSYDSGGATDTQYF. The CDR3 DNA reads as TGCGCCAGCAGCTACGATAGCGGGGGGGCCACAGATACGCAGTATTTT.

This chain connects TRBV4-1 to TRBJ2-1; D could derive from TRBD1 or TRBD2 (5 bases each). Trimming left V 1 base short and J 12 bases short, with 10 bases between. CDR3 size: 12 residues. Germline assignment: CDR1 MGHRA and CDR2 YSYEKL. The CDR3 here is CASSQGGIGQFF. The CDR3 nucleotides read TGCGCCAGCAGCCAAGGGGGGATTGGGCAGTTCTTC.

This sequence joins TRBV5-1 and TRBJ2-1; the match to TRBD2 covers 11 bases. CDR1 and CDR2 from the germline V gene are SGHRS and YFSETQ. The V and J ends lost 4 bases and 5 bases, in that order; junction bases with no gene match: 11. The CDR3 consists of 17 residues. CDR3 in DNA: TGCGCCAGCAGCCTCACTTCCACTAGCGGGGGAAACAATGAGCAGTTCTTC. Amino acid sequence: CASSLTSTSGGNNEQFF.

This clonotype was recorded a few times. This sequence joins TRBV12-3 or TRBV12-4 and TRBJ1-6; tentatively, D is TRBD1 (6 bases). V was clipped by 6 bases and J by 13 bases, with 19 bases between them. This CDR3 contains 14 residues. The chain's CDR3 is CASRGDTKGVPLHF. CDR3 coding DNA: TGTGCCAGCAGGGGGGACACCAAGGGGGTTCCCCTCCACTTT.

V gene TRBV7-2 combines with J gene TRBJ2-4; 7 bases match TRBD1. V dropped 2 bases and J dropped 13; count of bases not matched to a gene: 11. CDR3 length equals 14 residues. The germline V gene encodes CDR1 SGHTA and CDR2 FQGNSA. CDR3 nucleotides: TGTGCCAGCAGCTTAAAAGGGGGTCAGGGGGAACAGTACTTC. This translates into CASSLKGGQGEQYF.

The CDR3 DNA follows: TGTGCCAGCAGCTTAGTGGCGGGCTTTTACAATGAGCAGTTCTTC. Its translation: CASSLVAGFYNEQFF. V usage is TRBV11-2 and J usage is TRBJ2-1; D perhaps matches TRBD2 (5 bases). Looked up from germline, CDR1 is SGHAT and CDR2 is FQNNGV. Trimming took off 1 base at V and 4 bases at J, with 11 bases between the two ends. The CDR3 spans 15 residues.

This clonotype showed up just a few times. The CDR3 DNA sequence: TGCAGCTCCAAAGGGAGCACAGATACGCAGTATTTT. The encoded protein is CSSKGSTDTQYF. The chain combines TRBV29-1 with TRBJ2-3; D not certain. CDR1 is SQVTM and CDR2 is ANQGSEA in the germline V gene. The CDR3 sequence is 12 residues long. V dropped 8 bases and J dropped 0 bases, with 9 bases sitting between them.

The chain is built from TRBV12-3 or TRBV12-4 and TRBJ1-1; D is ambiguous. CDR3 size: 16 residues. Between the trimmed V and J ends, which lost 1 base and 1 base, there was a span of 13 bases. Written as DNA, the CDR3 is TGTGCCAGCAGTTTAGTCCAGAGCTTGAAGAACACTGAAGCTTTCTTT. Amino acid sequence: CASSLVQSLKNTEAFF.

This clonotype occurred many times. The J gene is TRBJ2-3, the V gene TRBV6-5; D ambiguous. Germline V gene lookup returns CDR1 MNHEY and CDR2 SVGAGI. The V end lost 4 bases, the J end lost 1 base, and 9 bases lay between the germline ends. The CDR3 runs 14 residues. The chain's CDR3 is CASSWNSRTDTQYF. CDR3 coding DNA: TGTGCCAGCAGTTGGAACTCCCGCACAGATACGCAGTATTTT.

This clonotype has a handful of counts. The chain carries TRBV6-5 and TRBJ2-2; 7 bases fit TRBD1. The CDR3 extends over 15 amino acids. Germline lookup yields CDR1 MNHEY and CDR2 SVGAGI. Trimming at V came to 2 bases and at J to 3 bases, leaving 3 bases not matched to a gene. CDR3 nucleotide sequence: TGTGCCAGCAGTTACGAGGGGGCGGACACCGGGGAGCTGTTTTTT. It translates to CASSYEGADTGELFF.